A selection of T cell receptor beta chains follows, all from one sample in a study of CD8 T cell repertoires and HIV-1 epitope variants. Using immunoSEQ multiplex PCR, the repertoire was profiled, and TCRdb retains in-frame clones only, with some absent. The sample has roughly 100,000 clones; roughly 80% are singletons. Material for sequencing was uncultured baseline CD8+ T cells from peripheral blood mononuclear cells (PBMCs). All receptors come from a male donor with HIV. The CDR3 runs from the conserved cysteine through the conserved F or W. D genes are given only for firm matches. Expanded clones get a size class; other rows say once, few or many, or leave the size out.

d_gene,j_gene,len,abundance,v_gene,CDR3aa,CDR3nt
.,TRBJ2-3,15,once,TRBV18,CASSPTGTSTDTQYF,TGTGCCAGCTCACCAACAGGAACTAGCACAGATACGCAGTATTTT
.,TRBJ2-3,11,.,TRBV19,CASSRGDTQYF,TGTGCCAGTAGTAGGGGAGATACGCAGTATTTT
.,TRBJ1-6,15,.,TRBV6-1,CASRLQVGQNSPLHF,TGTGCCAGCAGACTACAGGTCGGTCAAAATTCACCCCTCCACTTT
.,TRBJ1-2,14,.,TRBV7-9,CASSLVNPLNGYTF,TGTGCCAGCAGCTTAGTAAATCCTCTCAATGGCTACACCTTC
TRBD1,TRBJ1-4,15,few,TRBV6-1,CASNSRGTGGEKLFF,TGTGCCAGCAATTCTAGAGGGACAGGTGGGGAAAAACTGTTTTTT
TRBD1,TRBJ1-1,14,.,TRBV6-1,CASSLGGLGTEAFF,TGTGCCAGCAGCCTAGGGGGCCTGGGCACTGAAGCTTTCTTT
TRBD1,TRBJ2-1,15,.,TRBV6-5,CASSKNRGSYNEQFF,TGTGCCAGCAGCAAAAACAGGGGGTCCTACAATGAGCAGTTCTTC
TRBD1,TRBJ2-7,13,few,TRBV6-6,CASRGQGFYEQYF,TGTGCCAGCAGAGGACAGGGGTTCTACGAGCAGTACTTC
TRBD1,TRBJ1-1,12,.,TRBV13,CASSLAGGYSFF,TGTGCCAGCAGCTTAGCAGGGGGCTATTCTTTCTTT
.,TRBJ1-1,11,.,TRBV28,CASRENTEAFF,TGTGCCAGCAGGGAGAACACTGAAGCTTTCTTT
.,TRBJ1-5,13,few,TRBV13,CASSFDNNQPQHF,TGTGCCAGCAGCTTTGATAACAATCAGCCCCAGCATTTT
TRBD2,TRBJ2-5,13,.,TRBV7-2,CASSASGIKTQYF,TGTGCCAGCAGCGCCAGCGGGATTAAGACCCAGTACTTC
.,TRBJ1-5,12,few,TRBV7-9,CASGVGNQPQHF,TGTGCCAGCGGAGTAGGCAATCAGCCCCAGCATTTT
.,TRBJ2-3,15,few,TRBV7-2,CASSLVGGSTDTQYF,TGTGCCAGCAGCTTAGTAGGAGGGAGCACAGATACGCAGTATTTT
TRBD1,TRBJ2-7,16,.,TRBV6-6,CASSYSRQGAKYEQYF,TGTGCCAGCAGTTACTCTCGACAGGGGGCTAAGTACGAGCAGTACTTC
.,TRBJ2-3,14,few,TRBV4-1,CASSPGRGADTQYF,TGCGCCAGCAGCCCCGGCAGGGGAGCAGATACGCAGTATTTT
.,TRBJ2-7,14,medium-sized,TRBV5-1,CASSLYAGGYEQYF,TGCGCCAGCAGCTTGTATGCCGGGGGCTACGAGCAGTACTTC
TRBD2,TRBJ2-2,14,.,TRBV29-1,CSALAVANTGELFF,TGCAGCGCACTAGCGGTCGCGAACACCGGGGAGCTGTTTTTT
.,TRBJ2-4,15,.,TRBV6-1,CASSFSKGVGNIQYF,TGTGCCAGCAGTTTTAGTAAGGGGGTGGGGAACATTCAGTACTTC
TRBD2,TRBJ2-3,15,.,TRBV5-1,CASSWSGGGTDTQYF,TGCGCCAGCAGCTGGAGCGGGGGAGGCACAGATACGCAGTATTTT
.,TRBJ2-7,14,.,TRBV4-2,CASSPKAGDYEQYF,TGTGCCAGCAGCCCCAAAGCGGGCGACTACGAGCAGTACTTC
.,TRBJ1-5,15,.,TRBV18,CASSPTGTVNQPQHF,TGTGCCAGCTCACCAACCGGGACGGTTAATCAGCCCCAGCATTTT